The 28 T cell receptor beta chains below all came from one sample that was sequenced in a study of blood T cell repertoires in COVID-19. Some clones are missing from TCRdb's copy, which holds only in-frame ones; the method was immunoSEQ multiplex PCR. The table includes 150,000 to 200,000 clones, about 85% detected once. The sequenced sample consisted of PBMCs or T cells enriched from blood (not recorded which). The receptors originated from a woman between 45 and 65 years old who had recovered from COVID-19.

This chain connects TRBV19 to TRBJ1-5, with D possibly matching TRBD1 (6 bases). Germline CDR1 reads LNHDA; CDR2 reads SQIVND (reference sequence). The ends were cut back, 8 bases at V and 6 bases at J, with 26 bases in the middle. The CDR3 is 17 amino acids. CDR3 protein: CASCPFILQGKSQPQHF. The CDR3 DNA reads as TGTGCCAGTTGCCCGTTCATCCTCCAGGGGAAAAGTCAGCCCCAGCATTTT.

The rearrangement links TRBV4-1 to TRBJ1-3, with TRBD1 matching 7 bases. The length of the CDR3 is 16 residues. Trimming cost V 3 bases and J 5 bases; bases outside gene matches: 10. Germline assignment: CDR1 MGHRA and CDR2 YSYEKL. The CDR3 nucleotides are TGCGCCAGCAGCCACACAGGGGTTGGGGAGAGAAACACCATATATTTT. Translating gives CASSHTGVGERNTIYF.

The rearrangement uses TRBV6-5 and TRBJ1-2; unclear D gene. From germline, CDR1 is MNHEY and CDR2 SVGAGI. The CDR3 covers 15 residues. V was clipped by 6 bases and J by 4 bases, with 18 bases between them. The CDR3: CASSPLEGRSYGYTF. The CDR3 DNA reads TGTGCCAGCAGCCCCCTTGAGGGAAGGTCCTATGGCTACACCTTC.

The rearrangement joins TRBV28 to TRBJ2-3; weak D call: TRBD1 (6 bases). The CDR3 is 13 amino acids. Trimming removed 8 bases at V and 1 base at J, with 10 bases between. In germline, CDR1 is MDHEN, CDR2 SYDVKM. This chain's CDR3 is CASYRAGTDTQYF. CDR3 coding DNA: TGTGCCAGCTACAGGGCCGGCACAGATACGCAGTATTTT.

The V call is TRBV7-9, the J call TRBJ1-3, with D tentatively TRBD1 (6 bases). In germline, CDR1 is SEHNR, CDR2 FQNEAQ (reference sequence). Trimming shortened V by 5 bases and J by 0 bases, and 17 bases separated the two germline ends. The CDR3 is made up of 17 amino acids. The CDR3 loop is CASSRTIGQISGNTIYF. The CDR3 DNA follows: TGTGCCAGCAGCCGAACCATCGGACAGATCTCTGGAAACACCATATATTTT.

The chain recombines TRBV6-5 with TRBJ1-1; D possibly corresponds to TRBD1 (6 bases). The CDR3 contains 14 residues. Germline V gives CDR1 MNHEY, CDR2 SVGAGI. Trimming removed 6 bases from V and 0 bases from J, with 11 bases in between. The DNA of the CDR3 is TGTGCCAGCAGAGGATACAGGGTGAACACTGAAGCTTTCTTT. This sequence encodes CASRGYRVNTEAFF.

This chain joins TRBV5-6 and TRBJ1-1; no definite D call. With 4 bases removed from V and 3 bases from J, the gap between germline ends came to 19 bases. The CDR3 totals 16 residues. Germline V gives CDR1 SGHDT, CDR2 YYEEEE. The CDR3 DNA follows: TGTGCCAGCAGCCTTAAAGGCTGGGCTTTGGACACTGAAGCTTTCTTT. It specifies CASSLKGWALDTEAFF.

This clone occurred once. The V and J genes are TRBV4-2 and TRBJ1-3; perhaps TRBD1 as D (5 bases). The germline gives CDR1 LGHNA, CDR2 YNFKEQ. The CDR3 is 17 residues long. V lost 0 bases and J lost 0, with 12 bases in between. The CDR3 region has the DNA TGTGCCAGCAGCCAAGATCTGACAGCAGGCTCTGGAAACACCATATATTTT. Translated: CASSQDLTAGSGNTIYF.

This clone was recorded a few times. The V and J genes are TRBV10-3 and TRBJ2-1; TRBD1 matches at 7 bases. This CDR3 comprises 14 residues. The germline V gene has CDR1 ENHRY and CDR2 SYGVKD. V shed 6 bases, J shed 6 bases, and the junction held 8 bases outside the gene matches. The CDR3: CAIRATGLSNEQFF. CDR3 nucleotide sequence: TGTGCCATCAGGGCGACAGGGCTCAGCAATGAGCAGTTCTTC.

The V gene is TRBV6-2 or TRBV6-3, the J gene TRBJ2-6; D may be TRBD1 (5 bases). The V end was cut by 6 bases, the J end by 4 bases, with 10 bases between. Germline assignment: CDR1 MNHEY and CDR2 SVGEGT. The CDR3 has 14 residues. Written as DNA, the CDR3 is TGTGCCAGCAGCCTAGGGGTCGGGGCCAACGTCCTGACTTTC. The encoded protein is CASSLGVGANVLTF.

The rearrangement links TRBV3-1 (or the pseudogene TRBV3-2) to TRBJ1-3; 9 bases line up with TRBD1. CDR3 length equals 17 residues. Germline V gene sequence: CDR1 LGHDT, CDR2 YNNKEL (reference sequence). Trimming took 3 bases from V and 0 from J; bases not matched to a gene: 6. CDR3: CASSQLDRGFSGNTIYF. CDR3 DNA sequence: TGTGCCAGCAGCCAGTTGGACAGGGGCTTCTCTGGAAACACCATATATTTT.

This chain connects TRBV28 to TRBJ2-1, with D possibly matching TRBD2 (6 bases). Germline CDR1 MDHEN, CDR2 SYDVKM. Trimming took 3 bases from V and 7 from J, leaving 19 bases between them. The CDR3 extends over 16 amino acids. In DNA form, the CDR3 reads TGTGCCAGCAGTTTCCCCCTAGCGTTGTATGGGAATGAGCAGTTCTTC. Protein sequence: CASSFPLALYGNEQFF.

This clone was found once. The chain employs TRBV18 and TRBJ2-5; a weak D match, TRBD1 (5 bases). The CDR3 runs to 15 residues. Germline assignment: CDR1 KGHSH and CDR2 LQKENI. With 6 bases removed from V and 2 bases from J, the gap between germline ends came to 16 bases. This CDR3 reads CASSPAGHLQETQYF. CDR3 nucleotide sequence: TGTGCCAGCTCCCCCGCAGGGCACCTTCAAGAGACCCAGTACTTC.

The CDR3 bases are TGTGCCATCCAGGGGCCCAGAGGGTTCTACGAGCAGTACTTC. Translating it yields CAIQGPRGFYEQYF. This chain connects TRBV2 to TRBJ2-7; D may be TRBD1 (6 bases). Looked up from germline, CDR1 is SNHLY and CDR2 is FYNNEI. V lost 10 bases and J 3 bases, leaving 19 bases between the germline ends. The CDR3 is made up of 14 amino acids.

CDR3 region: CASSFGLANTEAFF. CDR3 nucleotide sequence: TGTGCCAGCAGCTTCGGACTTGCGAACACTGAAGCTTTCTTT. The chain carries TRBV7-3 and TRBJ1-1; no clear D. This CDR3 comprises 14 residues. V was shortened by 3 bases and J by 1 base, with 9 bases between the two germline ends. Germline V gene lookup returns CDR1 SGHTA and CDR2 FQGTGA.

The gene calls are TRBV29-1 and TRBJ2-5; D may be TRBD2 (5 bases). The ends were cut back, 7 bases at V and 3 bases at J, with 18 bases in the middle. Germline CDR1 reads SQVTM; CDR2 reads ANQGSEA. The CDR3 has 14 amino acids. The CDR3 bases are TGCAGCGCTCGAGGCACTAGTGTTAAAGAGACCCAGTACTTC. This sequence encodes CSARGTSVKETQYF.

This clone has just a few counts. The chain links TRBV5-1 to TRBJ2-1; D uncertain. The CDR3 length is 14 residues. Trimming removed 4 bases from V and 0 bases from J, with 8 bases in between. Germline CDR1 reads SGHRS; CDR2 reads YFSETQ. The CDR3 DNA sequence: TGCGCCAGCAGCCCAGGCGACTCCTACAATGAGCAGTTCTTC. Protein sequence: CASSPGDSYNEQFF. Full variable domain (rest looked up from reference TRBV5-1 and TRBJ2-1): KAGVTQTPRYLIKTRGQQVTLSCSPISGHRSVSWYQQTPGQGLQFLFEYFSETQRNKGNFPGRFSGRQFSNSRSEMNVSTLELGDSALYLCASSPGDSYNEQFFGPGTRLTVL.

V and J are TRBV11-3 and TRBJ1-1, with D unresolved. The V end was cut by 1 base, the J end by 1 base, with 4 bases between. The CDR3 is 13 amino acids. Germline V gene sequence: CDR1 SGHNT, CDR2 YENEEA. The DNA of the CDR3 is TGTGCCAGCAGCTTAGCAGGGAACACTGAAGCTTTCTTT. It encodes CASSLAGNTEAFF.

This sequence joins TRBV4-2 and TRBJ1-2; TRBD1 agrees at 7 bases. Looked up from germline, CDR1 is LGHNA and CDR2 is YNFKEQ. This CDR3 spans 15 amino acids. Trimming cost V 4 bases and J 3 bases; bases outside gene matches: 8. CDR3 bases: TGTGCCAGCAGCCGAGGCGAACAGGGGTACTATGGCTACACCTTC. Residues: CASSRGEQGYYGYTF.

The gene calls are TRBV28 and TRBJ2-4; TRBD2 is a possible D gene (5 bases). Germline CDR1 reads MDHEN; CDR2 reads SYDVKM. There are 13 residues in the CDR3. V was pared by 5 bases and J by 7 bases, with 12 bases between. The DNA of the CDR3 is TGTGCCAGCAGTCCCCGCCGGGGTAACATTCAGTACTTC. The encoded protein is CASSPRRGNIQYF. Based on the CDR3 plus reference TRBV28 and TRBJ2-4, the full variable domain is DVKVTQSSRYLVKRTGEKVFLECVQDMDHENMFWYRQDPGLGLRLIYFSYDVKMKEKGDIPEGYSVSREKKERFSLILESASTNQTSMYLCASSPRRGNIQYFGAGTRLSVL.

The V and J genes are TRBV6-5 and TRBJ1-1; the D is unclear. V lost 0 bases and J 8 bases, leaving 13 bases between the germline ends. The CDR3 sequence is 14 residues long. Germline CDR1 is MNHEY and CDR2 is SVGAGI. For the CDR3, the DNA is TGTGCCAGCAGTTACTCGATCGGGGTAGGGGAAGCTTTCTTT. Protein: CASSYSIGVGEAFF.

The V gene is TRBV19, the J gene TRBJ2-1; D gene ambiguous. V gave up 1 base and J gave up 6 bases, with 7 bases separating them. The CDR3 is 13 residues long. CDR1 and CDR2 from the germline V gene are LNHDA and SQIVND (reference sequence). CDR3 DNA sequence: TGTGCCAGTAGTATAGGGAGTGGCAATGAGCAGTTCTTC. Its protein product is CASSIGSGNEQFF.

The V call is TRBV19, the J call TRBJ1-1, with no clear D. Germline V gene data show CDR1 as LNHDA and CDR2 as SQIVND (reference sequence). The CDR3 runs to 13 residues. Trimming shortened V by 8 bases and J by 8 bases, and 18 bases separated the two germline ends. The CDR3 loop reads CASGLEGAPEAFF. CDR3 bases: TGTGCCAGTGGATTAGAGGGAGCACCCGAAGCTTTCTTT.

The rearrangement uses TRBV5-5 and TRBJ2-3; D may be TRBD1 (8 bases). The germline CDR1 and CDR2 sequences are SGHKS and YYEKEE (reference sequence). CDR3 length: 16 amino acids. V lost 2 bases to trimming and J lost 1 base, with 14 bases between them. CDR3 loop: CASSLTAGQGTDTQYF. CDR3 coding DNA: TGTGCCAGCAGCTTAACAGCGGGACAGGGCACAGATACGCAGTATTTT.

This chain links TRBV5-1 with TRBJ1-1; 9 positions match TRBD1. The germline gives CDR1 SGHRS, CDR2 YFSETQ. The CDR3 loop spans 15 amino acids. The V gene end was trimmed by 6 bases and the J gene end by 2 bases; junction bases not matched to a gene: 8. CDR3 sequence: CASTEQGAGNTEAFF. The CDR3 DNA is TGCGCCAGCACAGAACAGGGGGCTGGAAACACTGAAGCTTTCTTT.

J is TRBJ2-5 and V is TRBV7-2, with D possibly being TRBD2 (5 bases). The CDR3 covers 14 residues. V was cut by 1 base and J by 5 bases, with 11 bases left in between. Germline assignment: CDR1 SGHTA and CDR2 FQGNSA. The CDR3 coding sequence is TGTGCCAGCAGCTTAGTGGTGGGAGCGGAGACCCAGTACTTC. Its translation is CASSLVVGAETQYF.

The V call is TRBV7-6, the J call TRBJ2-7; a weak D match, TRBD2 (6 bases). V dropped 2 bases and J dropped 3 bases, with 14 bases sitting between them. The CDR3 runs 15 residues. Germline V lookup: CDR1 SGHVS, CDR2 FNYEAQ. The CDR3 loop is CASSLNSVGGYEQYF. In nucleotides, the CDR3 is TGTGCCAGCAGCTTAAACAGCGTGGGGGGCTACGAGCAGTACTTC.

The chain couples TRBV18 to TRBJ2-7; 10 nucleotides agree with TRBD1. The CDR3 sequence is 15 residues long. CDR1 KGHSH and CDR2 LQKENI come from the germline V gene. V lost 3 bases and J lost 0; bases outside the gene matches: 2. CDR3 protein: CASSPGQGVSYEQYF. CDR3 nucleotides: TGTGCCAGCTCACCCGGACAGGGGGTCTCCTACGAGCAGTACTTC. The entire variable domain, with the rest obtained from reference TRBV18 and TRBJ2-7, is as follows: NAGVMQNPRHLVRRRGQEARLRCSPMKGHSHVYWYRQLPEEGLKFMVYLQKENIIDESGMPKERFSAEFPKEGPSILRIQQVVRGDSAAYFCASSPGQGVSYEQYFGPGTRLTVT.